The T cell receptor (beta chain) described here comes from a study of blood T cell repertoires in COVID-19. Study overall: The samples span acute and convalescent COVID-19 from the United States, Italy and Spain. Sample material is recorded as cDNA or gDNA derived from T cells, B-cell-depleted T cells, or PBMCs.

This clone was seen just once. Followed over time, Seattle patients had been enrolled while infection was active. Trimming removed 5 bases from V and 10 bases from J, with 15 bases in between. The CDR3 totals 13 residues. Germline CDR1 is ENHRY and CDR2 is SYGVKD. TCRdb's copy holds only in-frame clones and misses some; the assay was immunoSEQ multiplex PCR. The data hold 150,000 to 200,000 clones, with approximately 81% observed a single time. The sequenced material came from peripheral blood. The origin of this receptor is a woman aged 70 to 79 with COVID-19, enrolled during active disease. J is TRBJ2-1 and V is TRBV10-3, with D perhaps TRBD1 (6 bases). The CDR3 DNA is TGTGCCATCAGTCCCCGACAGGTTCTCGAGCAGTTCTTC. Translation gives CAISPRQVLEQFF.